This T cell receptor (beta chain) was profiled in a study of OX40 agonist ivuxolimab in advanced cancers. Study overall: Age averaged around 60 years (range roughly 23 to 79), and 82.7% were male. Allowance was made for prior anti-PD-1, anti-PD-L1 or anti-CTLA-4 therapy, and about 44% had some.

It was autoimmune disease history or systemic immunosuppression that excluded patients. Produced via immunoSEQ multiplex PCR; TCRdb's table is partial and in-frame only. The data show 65,000 to 90,000 clones, 70% to 90% seen once. Germline CDR1 SGHRS, CDR2 YFSETQ. Trimming took 0 bases from V and 5 from J, leaving 6 bases between them. This CDR3 comprises 13 residues. The chain employs TRBV5-1 and TRBJ2-1; D is perhaps TRBD1 (5 bases). Here the sequenced sample was CD4+ or CD8+ T cells sorted from blood, taken in a trial of the OX40 agonist ivuxolimab. The clonotype originates from an adult with an advanced solid tumor such as melanoma, head and neck, liver or kidney cancer. CDR3 DNA sequence: TGCGCCAGCAGCTTGGCGACAGACAATGAGCAGTTCTTC. As protein: CASSLATDNEQFF.